A single sample gave rise to the 11 T cell receptor beta chains below, sequenced in a study of T cell responses to AZD1222 COVID-19 vaccine. Only in-frame clones appear in the TCRdb table, and some are missing; sequencing was by immunoSEQ multiplex PCR. The data hold 75,000 to 95,000 clones, with roughly 94% observed a single time. Specimen: peripheral blood, collected on day 0 of MenACWY control vaccination. The receptors derive from an adult in good health.

The V gene is TRBV2, the J gene TRBJ2-3; 9 bases align to TRBD1. The CDR3 totals 14 residues. V was pared by 2 bases and J by 8 bases, with 5 bases of the junction left unmatched. Germline-derived CDR1 and CDR2 are SNHLY and FYNNEI. In DNA form, the CDR3 reads TGTGCCAGCAGTGAACTGGGACAGGGTTCTACGCAGTATTTT. It yields the protein CASSELGQGSTQYF.

V usage is TRBV9 and J usage is TRBJ1-4; no definite D call. Trimming cost V 3 bases and J 7 bases, with 7 bases left between them. CDR1 and CDR2 from the germline V gene are SGDLS and YYNGEE. This CDR3 contains 12 residues. The CDR3 DNA is TGTGCCAGCAGCGCCGGCGGTGAAAAACTGTTTTTT. As protein: CASSAGGEKLFF. The full variable domain, in which reference TRBV9 and TRBJ1-4 provide the parts outside the CDR3, is DSGVTQTPKHLITATGQRVTLRCSPRSGDLSVYWYQQSLDQGLQFLIQYYNGEERAKGNILERFSAQQFPDLHSELNLSSLELGDSALYFCASSAGGEKLFFGSGTQLSVL.

The gene calls are TRBV7-6 and TRBJ2-5, with a weak D call TRBD2 (6 bases). The germline V gene encodes CDR1 SGHVS and CDR2 FNYEAQ. Deletions cut 5 bases from V and 2 bases from J, with 21 bases between. The CDR3 length is 17 residues. The CDR3 region has the DNA TGTGCCAGCAGCCCCCGCGGAGGGCGCGAGGGGCAAGAGACCCAGTACTTC. This codes for CASSPRGGREGQETQYF.

The chain has TRBV5-4 and TRBJ2-2, with TRBD2 matching 7 bases. V dropped 8 bases and J dropped 0; count of bases not matched to a gene: 13. The CDR3 totals 17 residues. The germline V gene encodes CDR1 SGHNT and CDR2 YYREEE (reference sequence). The CDR3 is CASSPTTGTTNTGELFF. Written as DNA, the CDR3 is TGTGCCAGTTCGCCGACCACCGGGACTACGAACACCGGGGAGCTGTTTTTT.

This rearrangement joins TRBV6-2 or TRBV6-3 to TRBJ1-6; a possible D gene is TRBD1 (5 bases). Trimming removed 2 bases at V and 7 bases at J, with 9 bases between. This CDR3 has 14 residues. Germline-derived CDR1 and CDR2 are MNHEY and SVGEGT. The CDR3: CASSYTDNNSPLHF. CDR3 coding DNA: TGTGCCAGCAGTTACACGGACAACAATTCACCCCTCCACTTT.

The chain is built from TRBV28 and TRBJ2-3; 11 bases are a match to TRBD2. CDR3 length equals 15 residues. Losses at the gene ends were 4 bases for V and 3 bases for J; bases not matched to a gene: 3. Germline CDR1 and CDR2: MDHEN and SYDVKM. The CDR3 nucleotides are TGTGCCAGCAGTTCTAGCGGGAGGATGACAGATACGCAGTATTTT. This sequence encodes CASSSSGRMTDTQYF.

The genes are TRBV19 and TRBJ1-5, with 11 bases aligning to TRBD1. The CDR3 consists of 15 residues. J was trimmed by 5 bases and V by 4 bases; bases with no gene match: 4. Germline-derived CDR1 and CDR2 are LNHDA and SQIVND (reference sequence). DNA of the CDR3: TGTGCCAGTAGTAGGGACAGGGGGAGTCATCAGCCCCAGCATTTT. Translated, it gives CASSRDRGSHQPQHF.

The rearrangement uses TRBV9 and TRBJ1-5; no firm D call. The V gene's germline CDR1 is SGDLS and CDR2 YYNGEE. The V and J ends lost 3 bases and 0 bases respectively, with 10 bases between them. This CDR3 is 15 amino acids long. Here the CDR3 DNA reads TGTGCCAGCAGCGCTGACCCCACTAGCAATCAGCCCCAGCATTTT. It yields the protein CASSADPTSNQPQHF.

This clone was picked up one time. The V call is TRBV29-1, the J call TRBJ2-7, with a possible D match to TRBD2 (7 bases). This CDR3 is built from 11 residues. The germline gives CDR1 SQVTM, CDR2 ANQGSEA. The ends were cut back, 4 bases at V and 6 bases at J, with 10 bases in the middle. The DNA of the CDR3 is TGCAGCGTTGGGGGGGGCGCCGAGCAGTACTTC. Translation gives CSVGGGAEQYF.

This chain links TRBV30 with TRBJ1-1; D is unresolved. This CDR3 spans 14 amino acids. V was shortened by 1 base and J by 0 bases, with 9 bases between the two germline ends. Germline V gives CDR1 GTSNPN, CDR2 SVGIG (reference sequence). The CDR3 sequence is CAWSGGILNTEAFF. DNA for the CDR3: TGTGCCTGGAGTGGTGGGATCCTGAACACTGAAGCTTTCTTT.

V usage is TRBV4-3 and J usage is TRBJ2-3, with 10 bases identical to TRBD2. After removal of 1 base from V and 4 bases from J, the junction contained 5 bases not matched to a gene. The CDR3 has 16 residues. Germline V gene data show CDR1 as LGHNA and CDR2 as YSLEER. CDR3 protein: CASSQVSSGGADTQYF. CDR3 DNA: TGCGCCAGCAGCCAAGTATCTAGCGGGGGCGCAGATACGCAGTATTTT.